The rows below give T cell receptor beta chains drawn from one sample of a study of T cell repertoires in cytomegalovirus infection. No antigen is known for these receptors. TCRdb analysed the reads with MiXCR anew, one entry per CDR3 protein. The sample consists of about 770,000 distinct CDR3 sequences, about 27% of them appearing once. The sample here was cultured CD8+ T cells from PBMCs, taken from culture after CMV antigen stimulation. The receptors were gathered from a human donor in good health (CMV status not recorded). Some clones in this sample may be carry-over from other donors' samples. Both conserved end residues are trimmed from each CDR3. Each record gives: V gene, D gene, CDR3 protein. The D gene is left open where the match is weak.

TRBV10-3 | TRBD1 | AISESDRLLH
TRBV4-1 | NA | ASSQGPGQETQY
TRBV6-5 | NA | ASSPDEFNQPQH
TRBV7-9 | NA | ASSHPPSGQSSGNTIY
TRBV27 | TRBD1 | ASSYGTVSYNEQF
TRBV4-1 | TRBD2 | ASSPVEASGGSSYEQY
TRBV7-2 | TRBD1 | ASSTGGAYAEAF
TRBV19 | NA | ASSRKGAREQY
TRBV5-4 | TRBD1 | ASSLSGTGVSYEQY
TRBV7-6 | TRBD2 | ASSLGEGVWYEQY
TRBV20-1 | NA | SARLVEAF
TRBV9 | TRBD1 | ASSVVYRGQDEQS
TRBV15 | NA | ATSKGSWANEQF
TRBV10-3 | NA | AINGPTGYT
TRBV7-6 | NA | ASSYQGIHGYT
TRBV6-6 | NA | ASSPFGFSGANVLT
TRBV7-6 | TRBD1 | ASSLAGQGWNEQF
TRBV7-8 | NA | ASSLAMGGREQF
TRBV6-5 | NA | ASSYETGELF
TRBV7-4 | NA | ASSIDSYYGCT